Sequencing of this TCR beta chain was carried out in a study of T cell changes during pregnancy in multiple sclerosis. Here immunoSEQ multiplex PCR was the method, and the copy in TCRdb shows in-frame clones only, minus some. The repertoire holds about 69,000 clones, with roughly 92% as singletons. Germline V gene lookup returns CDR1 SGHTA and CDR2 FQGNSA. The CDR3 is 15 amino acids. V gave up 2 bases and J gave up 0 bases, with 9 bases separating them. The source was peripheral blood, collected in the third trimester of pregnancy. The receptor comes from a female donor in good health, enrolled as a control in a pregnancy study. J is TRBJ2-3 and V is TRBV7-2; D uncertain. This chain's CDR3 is CASSLNWASTDTQYF. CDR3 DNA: TGTGCCAGCAGCTTAAACTGGGCTAGCACAGATACGCAGTATTTT.